The present entry profiles one T cell receptor (beta chain) with its context. Its antigen is unidentified. This specimen belongs to a study of CXCR3-negative and CXCR3-positive naive CD8 T cells. Study-wide results and caveats: CXCR3-positive naive cells carried more hydrophobic TRB CDR3s than CXCR3-negative ones.

Each TRB cDNA library was prepared by 5' RACE (with UMI labels). TCRdb re-called the 5' RACE reads; every CDR3 protein appears as one record, without DNA. This table holds some 120,000 distinct CDR3 sequences. CDR1 and CDR2 (germline): MNHNY, SVGAGI (reference sequence). This CDR3 has 17 residues. The V and J genes are TRBV6-6 and TRBJ1-2; TCRdb calls TRBD1, which cannot be checked without DNA. The clonotype originates from a human donor in good health. Some clones in this sample may be carry-over from other donors' samples. The sequenced sample consisted of naive CXCR3+ CD8+ T cells from blood. As for subset: CD45RO-CCR7+CD27+CD95- naive CD8+ T cells expressing CXCR3 (TNR3+). The CDR3 sequence: CASSYSNLRERDYGYTF.